The T cell receptor beta chain described here comes from a study of blood T cell repertoires in COVID-19. Assay used: immunoSEQ multiplex PCR; TCRdb lists only in-frame clones, some missing. This sample has tens of thousands of clones, with over 65% found just once. V was cut by 4 bases and J by 5 bases, with 10 bases left in between. In germline, CDR1 is SGHNT, CDR2 YYREEE (reference sequence). The CDR3 is 13 residues long. The V and J genes are TRBV5-4 and TRBJ1-5, with D perhaps matching TRBD1 (5 bases). The sample was peripheral blood. The sequence came from a human donor in a cohort sampled during active COVID-19. The CDR3 coding sequence is TGTGCCAGCAGCCCAGACAGAGATCAGCCCCAGCATTTT. Residues: CASSPDRDQPQHF.